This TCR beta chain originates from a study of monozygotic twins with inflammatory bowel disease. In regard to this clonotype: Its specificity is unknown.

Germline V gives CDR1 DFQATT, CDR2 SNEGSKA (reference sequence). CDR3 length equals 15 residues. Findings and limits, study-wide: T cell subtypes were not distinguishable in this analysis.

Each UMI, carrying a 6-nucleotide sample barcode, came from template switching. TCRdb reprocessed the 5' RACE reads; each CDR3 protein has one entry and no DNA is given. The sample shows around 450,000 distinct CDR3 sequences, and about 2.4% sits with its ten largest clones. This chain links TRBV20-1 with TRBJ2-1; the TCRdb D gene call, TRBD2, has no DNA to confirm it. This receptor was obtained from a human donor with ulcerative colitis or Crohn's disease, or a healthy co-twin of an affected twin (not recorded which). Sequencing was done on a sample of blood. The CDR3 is CSALLAGGPYNEQFF.